A single sample is the source of the 6 T cell receptor beta chains below, sequenced in a study of OX40 agonist ivuxolimab in advanced cancers. Profiling relied on immunoSEQ multiplex PCR, and the TCRdb table lists in-frame clones only, not all of them. The sample lists roughly 100,000 clones; approximately 84% were seen once. This specimen consisted of CD4+ or CD8+ T cells sorted from blood, obtained in a trial of the OX40 agonist ivuxolimab. These receptors were collected from an adult with an advanced solid tumor such as melanoma, head and neck, liver or kidney cancer.

This chain connects TRBV11-3 to TRBJ2-1, with D tentatively TRBD2 (5 bases). Germline V CDR1 and CDR2: SGHNT, YENEEA. The length of the CDR3 is 12 residues. Trimming took off 6 bases at V and 7 bases at J, with 10 bases between the two ends. CDR3 loop: CASSSTRNEQFF. CDR3 nucleotides: TGTGCCAGCAGTTCAACTAGGAATGAGCAGTTCTTC.

The V call is TRBV4-3, the J call TRBJ2-1, with 11 bases aligning to TRBD1. This CDR3 has 14 residues. Germline-derived CDR1 and CDR2 are LGHNA and YSLEER. V shed 2 bases, J shed 8 bases, and the junction held 2 bases outside the gene matches. CDR3 bases: TGCGCCAGCAGCCAAATGGGACAGGGGGATGAGCAGTTCTTC. As protein: CASSQMGQGDEQFF.

This chain uses TRBV27 with TRBJ2-1; TRBD2 agrees at 9 bases. This CDR3 has 17 amino acids. The V gene end was trimmed by 2 bases and the J gene end by 3 bases; junction bases not matched to a gene: 8. Germline loops: CDR1 MNHEY, CDR2 SMNVEV (reference sequence). CDR3 sequence (DNA): TGTGCCAGCAGTTTACGTAAAGCGGGAGGACTCTACAATGAGCAGTTCTTC. It encodes CASSLRKAGGLYNEQFF.

The chain couples TRBV7-7 to TRBJ2-5; a weak D match, TRBD1 (5 bases). V was shortened by 4 bases and J by 4 bases, with 13 bases between the two germline ends. Germline V gives CDR1 SSHAT, CDR2 FNYEAQ (reference sequence). This CDR3 region has 14 residues. The CDR3 DNA reads as TGTGCCAGCAGCTCCTCAGGGCTGGGAGAGACCCAGTACTTC. Its protein is CASSSSGLGETQYF.

The chain combines TRBV5-1 with TRBJ1-3; D call uncertain. V was shortened by 0 bases and J by 3 bases, with 4 bases between the two germline ends. This CDR3 is 13 amino acids long. Germline V lookup: CDR1 SGHRS, CDR2 YFSETQ. CDR3 region: CASSLGDGNTIYF. The CDR3 DNA reads TGCGCCAGCAGCTTGGGAGATGGAAACACCATATATTTT.

J is TRBJ2-1 and V is TRBV14; 7 nucleotides align to TRBD1. Trimming at V came to 0 bases and at J to 3 bases, leaving 5 bases not matched to a gene. CDR1 and CDR2 from the germline V gene are SGHDN and FVKESK. The CDR3 has 16 residues. CDR3 bases: TGTGCCAGCAGCCAAGACACCGGGACAGTCTACAATGAGCAGTTCTTC. It yields the protein CASSQDTGTVYNEQFF.